This entry lists 8 T cell receptor beta chains sequenced from one sample in a study of CD8 T cells in ankylosing spondylitis. TCRdb ran MiXCR on the 5' RACE reads and lists one entry per CDR3 protein. The sample has approximately 240,000 distinct CDR3 sequences; about 11% are singletons. The sequenced sample was blood, either unsorted or a sorted T cell fraction (not recorded which). These receptors were obtained from a male donor with ankylosing spondylitis or in good health (not recorded which).

In its sample, this clonotype was seen a few times. V is TRBV3-1 and J is TRBJ1-2, with 8 bases matching TRBD1. The CDR3 is 17 residues long. Unmatched junction bases numbered 15, after V lost 0 bases and J lost 9 bases. Germline assignment: CDR1 LGHDT and CDR2 YNNKEL (reference sequence). The CDR3 sequence: CASSQDSAGGVSNRYTF. The CDR3 DNA sequence: TGTGCCAGCAGCCAAGATTCGGCAGGGGGCGTCTCAAATCGCTACACCTTC.

This clonotype showed up many times. The chain combines TRBV5-1 with TRBJ2-1, with TRBD1 matching 11 bases. Germline V CDR1 and CDR2: SGHRS, YFSETQ. This CDR3 contains 14 residues. V lost 5 bases and J lost 8; bases outside the gene matches: 6. For the CDR3, the DNA is TGCGCCAGCAGTACCGGGACAGGGGGTGATGAGCAGTTCTTC. Translating it yields CASSTGTGGDEQFF.

This clonotype has a count of ten or more. This chain connects TRBV7-9 to TRBJ2-1; 9 positions match TRBD2. Germline-derived CDR1 and CDR2 are SEHNR and FQNEAQ (reference sequence). The CDR3 is 15 residues long. Trimming cost V 6 bases and J 7 bases; bases outside gene matches: 10. DNA for the CDR3: TGTGCCAGCAGATCCGCTAGCGGGGCCGGTAATGAGCAGTTCTTC. Its protein is CASRSASGAGNEQFF.

The table lists this clonotype with many counts. This chain uses TRBV27 with TRBJ1-6, with D tentatively TRBD1 (5 bases). Germline loops: CDR1 MNHEY, CDR2 SMNVEV (reference sequence). The CDR3 covers 14 residues. The V gene lost 2 bases and the J gene lost 14 bases, with 16 bases spanning the gap. In DNA form, the CDR3 reads TGTGCCAGCAGTTTAGGGTCAGGGAGGCGTACCCTCCACTTT. Translating it yields CASSLGSGRRTLHF.

The chain recombines TRBV30 with TRBJ2-7; tentative D call: TRBD1 (6 bases). V was trimmed by 3 bases and J by 1 base, leaving 10 bases between them. The CDR3 is 13 amino acids. The germline V gene encodes CDR1 GTSNPN and CDR2 SVGIG (reference sequence). As DNA, the CDR3 is TGTGCCTGGAGCCAGGGGAGATCCTACGAGCAGTACTTC. Residues: CAWSQGRSYEQYF. The entire variable domain, with the rest obtained from reference TRBV30 and TRBJ2-7, is as follows: SQTIHQWPATLVQPVGSPLSLECTVEGTSNPNLYWYRQAAGRGLQLLFYSVGIGQISSEVPQNLSASRPQDRQFILSSKKLLLSDSGFYLCAWSQGRSYEQYFGPGTRLTVT.

This chain connects TRBV4-2 to TRBJ1-3, with D tentatively TRBD1 (5 bases). Trimming left V 4 bases short and J 9 bases short, with 22 bases between. The CDR3 extends over 16 amino acids. Germline V gene sequence: CDR1 LGHNA, CDR2 YNFKEQ. DNA for the CDR3: TGTGCCAGCAGCCCGGGCCGACTGGGGGACGGCTTCACCATATATTTT. It codes for CASSPGRLGDGFTIYF.

Many counts were recorded for this clonotype. This chain joins TRBV3-1 and TRBJ2-1; 9 nucleotides align to TRBD2. The CDR3 runs to 17 residues. The V gene's germline CDR1 is LGHDT and CDR2 YNNKEL (reference sequence). Trimming removed 0 bases from V and 7 bases from J; junction bases left unmatched: 10. The CDR3 reads CASSQDRGREGLNEQFF. In nucleotides, the CDR3 is TGTGCCAGCAGCCAAGATCGGGGGCGGGAGGGCCTGAATGAGCAGTTCTTC.

Only a few counts were recorded for this clonotype. One junction end disagrees with the germline gene, perhaps due to a read error. This rearrangement joins TRBV2 to TRBJ2-1; possibly TRBD2 for D (5 bases). This CDR3 contains 14 residues. The germline V gene has CDR1 SNHLY and CDR2 FYNNEI. As DNA, the CDR3 is TGTGCCAGCAGTGAAGGCCTAGCACCGAACGAGCTGTTCTTC. It encodes CASSEGLAPNELFF.